Detailed here is one TCR beta chain. The data originate from a study of CD8 T cells in Susac syndrome. In germline, CDR1 is SGHRS, CDR2 YFSETQ. Trimming cost V 0 bases and J 4 bases, with 22 bases left between them. This CDR3 is 18 amino acids long. TEMRA cells were enriched by FACS, and CD4+ and CD8+ T cells were negatively isolated. RNA was extracted with the RNeasy kit, and a quantity of roughly 0.5 to 1 ug was reverse transcribed using random hexamers. The amplification used immunoSEQ multiplex PCR on TCR beta CDR3; it spanned 54 Vbeta and 13 Jbeta. TCRdb re-analysed the immunoSEQ multiplex PCR reads in MiXCR, keeping a single row per CDR3 protein. The sample has around 99,000 distinct CDR3 sequences, less than 97% seen once.

The J gene is TRBJ1-1, the V gene TRBV5-1; no firm D call. Specimen: CD4+ T cells from PBMCs. This receptor was taken from a human donor in good health. The CDR3 DNA follows: TGCGCCAGCAGCTTGGATTTTGGGAAGGGAATTGTTGGCACTGAAGCTTTCTTT. It specifies CASSLDFGKGIVGTEAFF. The complete variable domain, with remaining parts taken from reference TRBV5-1 and TRBJ1-1, reads KAGVTQTPRYLIKTRGQQVTLSCSPISGHRSVSWYQQTPGQGLQFLFEYFSETQRNKGNFPGRFSGRQFSNSRSEMNVSTLELGDSALYLCASSLDFGKGIVGTEAFFGQGTRLTVV.